In its sample, the clone carrying this TCR beta chain was seen a few times. Antigen specificity is unknown. The CDR3 has 15 amino acids. Per the germline V gene, CDR1 is LNHNV and CDR2 is YYDKDF (reference sequence). V was cut by 3 bases and J by 0 bases, with 11 bases left in between. The record originates from a study of OX40 agonist ivuxolimab in advanced cancers. Background on the study: Two cutaneous melanoma patients and one hepatocellular carcinoma patient, three in all, had partial responses.

The data were produced by immunoSEQ multiplex PCR, yet TCRdb's version contains in-frame clones alone and is incomplete. The sample has tens of thousands of clones, 70% to 90% seen once; the top ten hold roughly a sixth. Study observations and caveats: CD4+ and CD8+ blood T cells expanded clonally by week 6 at 0.1 to 3.0 mg/kg. Normalized T-cell clonal expansion was also low in a subset of nonresponders.

Material: CD4+ or CD8+ T cells sorted from blood, obtained in a trial of the OX40 agonist ivuxolimab. The chain has TRBV15 and TRBJ1-2, with no clear D. This sequence was found in an adult with an advanced solid tumor such as melanoma, head and neck, liver or kidney cancer. CDR3 coding DNA: TGTGCCACCAGCAGGAATCAGCCTACTAACTATGGCTACACCTTC. This sequence encodes CATSRNQPTNYGYTF.